One sample yielded the 19 T cell receptor beta chains listed below, sequenced in a study of T-cell reconstitution after alpha-beta-depleted transplantation in children listed by TCRdb under 2016. Libraries were prepared through PCR. Instrument on record: Illumina HiSeq 2500. TCR libraries were prepared with molecular barcoding, using unique molecular identifiers to normalize TCRbeta repertoire quantification. TCRdb took the public reads, trimmed them with fastp at Q25, ran MiXCR for clone calling and kept in-frame beta chains. Identical CDR3 protein sequences are pooled into one entry, listed with their most common genes and DNA. The sample table lists about 610,000 distinct CDR3 sequences, about 10% of them with a count of one. Of the sample, 4% to 5% falls within the top ten clones. The source material was PBMCs from the stem cell graft donor, sampled from the stem cell graft. The receptor set was obtained from a human donor who donated a stem cell graft to a child with acute myeloid leukemia.

This clonotype was seen only a few times. The chain employs TRBV29-1 and TRBJ2-5; D possibly corresponds to TRBD1 (7 bases). V dropped 7 bases and J dropped 1 base, with 16 bases sitting between them. Germline loops: CDR1 SQVTM, CDR2 ANQGSEA. The CDR3 loop spans 14 amino acids. Here the CDR3 reads CSARDSGIQETQYF. CDR3 DNA sequence: TGCAGCGCGCGGGACAGCGGAATCCAAGAGACCCAGTACTTC.

This clonotype was seen many times. The chain couples TRBV6-5 to TRBJ2-1; the match to TRBD2 covers 10 bases. Trimming took 0 bases from V and 6 from J; bases not matched to a gene: 11. The germline V gene has CDR1 MNHEY and CDR2 SVGAGI. The CDR3 runs 18 residues. In DNA form, the CDR3 reads TGTGCCAGCAGTTACTCTAGCTTAGCGGGAGGACAATTCAATGAGCAGTTCTTC. Translating gives CASSYSSLAGGQFNEQFF.

This rearrangement joins TRBV11-2 to TRBJ2-4; 8 bases fit TRBD2. The CDR3 contains 19 residues. Germline trimming cut 0 bases from V and 8 bases from J; bases unmatched to any gene: 18. Germline V gene data show CDR1 as SGHAT and CDR2 as FQNNGV. The CDR3 here is CASSLDDSGGRRVIYIQYF. The CDR3, as DNA: TGTGCCAGCAGCTTAGATGATTCCGGCGGGAGGAGGGTTATATACATTCAGTACTTC.

About this clonotype itself: Possible read error: a much larger clone is one base away. V and J are TRBV3-1 and TRBJ2-2; D unresolved. From germline, CDR1 is LGHDT and CDR2 YNNKEL (reference sequence). The CDR3 length is 14 residues. CDR3: CTSSRDTFTGELFF. CDR3 DNA: TGTACCAGCAGCCGAGACACATTCACCGGGGAGCTGTTTTTT.

In this sample, this clonotype turned up a few times. This rearrangement joins TRBV5-1 to TRBJ2-1; 9 nucleotides align to TRBD2. Germline loops: CDR1 SGHRS, CDR2 YFSETQ. V lost 1 base, J lost 6 bases, and 8 bases stayed unmatched. This CDR3 has 16 amino acids. The CDR3 coding sequence is TGCGCCAGCAGCTTGCAAGTGACTAGCGGATTCAATGAGCAGTTCTTC. Translation: CASSLQVTSGFNEQFF.

This clonotype was counted ten times or more. The chain has TRBV6-1 and TRBJ2-1; 7 bases agree with TRBD1. Germline V gene lookup returns CDR1 MNHNS and CDR2 SASEGT. This CDR3 is built from 14 residues. Trimming removed 5 bases from V and 5 bases from J; junction bases left unmatched: 6. CDR3 protein: CASSRRDSHNEQFF. In DNA, the CDR3 is TGTGCCAGCAGTAGAAGGGACAGCCACAATGAGCAGTTCTTC.

The chain has TRBV5-1 and TRBJ2-5, with 9 bases matching TRBD2. J gave up 2 bases and V 3 bases, and 8 bases lay outside the gene matches. The germline gives CDR1 SGHRS, CDR2 YFSETQ. The CDR3 has 16 amino acids. The CDR3 region is CASSSNGLAHQETQYF. The CDR3 region has the DNA TGCGCCAGCAGCTCGAACGGACTAGCGCATCAAGAGACCCAGTACTTC.

This rearrangement joins TRBV7-8 to TRBJ2-3, with D possibly being TRBD1 (6 bases). Trimming took off 1 base at V and 6 bases at J, with 14 bases between the two ends. CDR3 length equals 15 residues. Germline CDR1 SGHVS, CDR2 FQNEAQ. Here the CDR3 reads CASSLEGHPLDTQYF. The CDR3 DNA follows: TGTGCCAGCAGCTTAGAGGGACACCCCCTGGATACGCAGTATTTT.

This rearrangement joins TRBV12-3 or TRBV12-4 to TRBJ2-5; 9 positions agree with TRBD2. The CDR3 is made up of 12 amino acids. J was trimmed by 5 bases and V by 10 bases; bases with no gene match: 5. In nucleotides, the CDR3 is TGTGCCATTAGCGGGAGCGGGGAGACCCAGTACTTC. It specifies CAISGSGETQYF.

The genes are TRBV7-2 and TRBJ1-1; D uncertain. The CDR3 length is 16 residues. Germline lookup yields CDR1 SGHTA and CDR2 FQGNSA. The ends were cut back, 6 bases at V and 2 bases at J, with 19 bases in the middle. CDR3 coding DNA: TGTGCCAGCAGTGGCCCCCGTTTAAACTACAACACTGAAGCTTTCTTT. Amino acid sequence: CASSGPRLNYNTEAFF.

This clonotype showed up many times. This sequence joins TRBV12-3 or TRBV12-4 and TRBJ1-1; D not certain. Between the trimmed V and J ends, which lost 4 bases and 6 bases, there was a span of 18 bases. The CDR3 contains 15 residues. The CDR3 DNA sequence: TGTGCCAGCAGTTCTCCCCCCATTCAGCTATCTGAAGCTTTCTTT. Amino acid sequence: CASSSPPIQLSEAFF.

Ten or more counts support this clonotype. Written as DNA, the CDR3 is TGTGCCAGCAGTTTACCAGTGTACAATGAGCAGTTCTTC. Amino acids: CASSLPVYNEQFF. J is TRBJ2-1 and V is TRBV12-3 or TRBV12-4; D call uncertain. This CDR3 comprises 13 residues. V lost 2 bases, J lost 4 bases, and 6 bases lay in between.

This clonotype has just a few counts. The chain links TRBV4-3 to TRBJ2-3, with D maybe TRBD2 (6 bases). V lost 0 bases and J lost 5, with 15 bases in between. The length of the CDR3 is 16 residues. Germline V gene sequence: CDR1 LGHNA, CDR2 YSLEER. The CDR3 coding sequence is TGCGCCAGCAGCCAAGATCAGTCCCTAGCGAGAGATACGCAGTATTTT. It encodes CASSQDQSLARDTQYF.

The chain employs TRBV12-3 or TRBV12-4 and TRBJ2-2, with 8 bases fitting TRBD2. The V and J ends lost 7 bases and 4 bases, in that order; junction bases with no gene match: 8. The CDR3 has 15 amino acids. The CDR3 DNA reads TGTGCCAGCAAGGCAGCGGGAGTACCCACCGGGGAGCTGTTTTTT. It specifies CASKAAGVPTGELFF.

J is TRBJ1-2 and V is TRBV20-1; TRBD1 is a possible D gene (6 bases). The V and J ends lost 4 bases and 0 bases respectively, with 9 bases between them. The CDR3 has 13 residues. Germline V lookup: CDR1 DFQATT, CDR2 SNEGSKA (reference sequence). The CDR3 here is CSATWTANYGYTF. CDR3 DNA sequence: TGCAGTGCTACATGGACAGCTAACTATGGCTACACCTTC.

The V and J genes are TRBV5-1 and TRBJ2-3; D gene uncertain. Germline V gene data show CDR1 as SGHRS and CDR2 as YFSETQ. The CDR3 length is 14 residues. Trimming took 2 bases from V and 2 from J, leaving 9 bases between them. The DNA for the CDR3 is TGCGCCAGCAGCTTCACTACTATCACAGATACGCAGTATTTT. This sequence encodes CASSFTTITDTQYF.

This clonotype occurred a few times. The chain joins TRBV5-1 to TRBJ2-7; tentatively, D is TRBD1 (5 bases). This CDR3 region has 13 residues. The germline V gene has CDR1 SGHRS and CDR2 YFSETQ. V gave up 4 bases and J gave up 5 bases, with 13 bases separating them. The CDR3 sequence is CASSPGPGNEQYF. The DNA of the CDR3 is TGCGCCAGCAGCCCAGGGCCGGGCAACGAGCAGTACTTC.

This clonotype was picked up many times. The chain combines TRBV29-1 with TRBJ2-5; D tentatively reads TRBD1 or TRBD2 (5 bases each). The CDR3 extends over 14 amino acids. V was clipped by 3 bases and J by 8 bases, with 19 bases between them. Germline loops: CDR1 SQVTM, CDR2 ANQGSEA. Here the CDR3 reads CSVDGGADISTQYF. Here the CDR3 DNA reads TGCAGCGTTGATGGGGGAGCGGACATCAGCACCCAGTACTTC.

The rearrangement joins TRBV5-1 to TRBJ1-2; D gene ambiguous. The CDR3 has 16 amino acids. V lost 4 bases and J 1 base, leaving 17 bases between the germline ends. Germline CDR1 and CDR2: SGHRS and YFSETQ. The CDR3 region has the DNA TGCGCCAGCAGCCCCATGCCCGCAGCAAATAACTATGGCTACACCTTC. It translates to CASSPMPAANNYGYTF.